The clone carrying this T cell receptor (beta chain) was found once. Its target is not known. Germline lookup yields CDR1 KGHSH and CDR2 LQKENI. This CDR3 is 15 amino acids long. V was clipped by 2 bases and J by 3 bases; unmatched bases: 2. The assay was immunoSEQ multiplex PCR, and TCRdb's table has in-frame clones only and misses some. The repertoire includes 30,000 or so clones, around 80% of them detected once, and 2% to 2.5% sits in the top ten. The data derive from a study of high-grade serous ovarian cancer treatment subgroups. Tumor samples were obtained before definitive surgery or chemotherapy. Findings of the study overall: The analyses considered CDR3 and ignored CDR1 and CDR2.

The genes are TRBV18 and TRBJ2-3; 10 nucleotides match TRBD1. This TCR was recovered from a human donor with high-grade serous ovarian cancer. The sequencing input was tumor tissue. CDR3 amino acids: CASSPTGQGTDTQYF. The CDR3 nucleotides are TGTGCCAGCTCACCAACGGGACAGGGGACAGATACGCAGTATTTT.